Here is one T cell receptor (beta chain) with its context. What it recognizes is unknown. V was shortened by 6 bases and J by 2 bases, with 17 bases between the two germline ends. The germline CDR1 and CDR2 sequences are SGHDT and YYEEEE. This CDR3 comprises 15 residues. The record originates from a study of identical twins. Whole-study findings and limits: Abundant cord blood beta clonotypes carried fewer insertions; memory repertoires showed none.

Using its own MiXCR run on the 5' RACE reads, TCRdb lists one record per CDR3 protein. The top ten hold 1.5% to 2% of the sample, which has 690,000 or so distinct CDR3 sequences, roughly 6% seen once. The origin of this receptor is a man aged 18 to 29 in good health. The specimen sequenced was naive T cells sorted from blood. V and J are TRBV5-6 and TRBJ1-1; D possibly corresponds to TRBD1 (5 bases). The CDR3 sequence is CASIETGLRNTEAFF. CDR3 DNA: TGTGCCAGCATAGAAACAGGCCTTAGAAACACTGAAGCTTTCTTT.